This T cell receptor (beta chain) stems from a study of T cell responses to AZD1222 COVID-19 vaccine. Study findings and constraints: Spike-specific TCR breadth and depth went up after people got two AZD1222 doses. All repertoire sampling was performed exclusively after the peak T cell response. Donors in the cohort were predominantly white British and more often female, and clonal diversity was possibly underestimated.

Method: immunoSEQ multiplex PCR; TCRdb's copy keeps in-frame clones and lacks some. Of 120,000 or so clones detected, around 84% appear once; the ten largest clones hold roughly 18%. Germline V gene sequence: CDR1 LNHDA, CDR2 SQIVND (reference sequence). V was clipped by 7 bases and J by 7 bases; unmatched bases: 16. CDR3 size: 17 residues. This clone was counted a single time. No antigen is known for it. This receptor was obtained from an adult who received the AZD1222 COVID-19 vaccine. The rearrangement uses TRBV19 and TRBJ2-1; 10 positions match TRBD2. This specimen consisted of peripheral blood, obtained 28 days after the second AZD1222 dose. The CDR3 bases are TGTGCCAGTAAATTGCGCACCGGGACTAGCGTTAGTAATGAGCAGTTCTTC. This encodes CASKLRTGTSVSNEQFF.